The 24 T cell receptor beta chains listed next were all sequenced from one sample in a study of Ad26.COV2.S vaccination and SARS-CoV-2 variants. Stated treatment: some 19 received Ad26.COV2.S at low or high dose, single or two shots; 5 received placebo; per-sample allocation not given. The samples date from day 63 after the first vaccine or placebo injection. This table comes from immunoSEQ multiplex PCR, and its TCRdb copy is limited to in-frame clones, with some not included. The sample carries roughly 330,000 clones, under 90% recorded once. The sample here was peripheral blood, taken in a trial of Ad26.COV2.S vaccine versus placebo. These receptors were taken from a person aged 18-65 years who received the Ad26.COV2.S COVID-19 vaccine or a placebo.

Only one count was recorded for this clone. Compared with germline, one end of the junction differs, possibly owing to a read error. V is TRBV15 and J is TRBJ2-5, with TRBD2 matching 9 bases. The CDR3 totals 16 residues. Germline CDR1 and CDR2: LNHNV and YYDKDF (reference sequence). In DNA form, the CDR3 reads TGTGCCACCGGCAGGGCGGGAGCGGGAGGTTATGAGACCCAGTACTTC. This sequence encodes CATGRAGAGGYETQYF.

This chain uses TRBV19 with TRBJ1-3; TRBD1 is a possible D gene (6 bases). V dropped 8 bases and J dropped 3 bases, with 23 bases sitting between them. The CDR3 sequence is 17 residues long. Per the germline V gene, CDR1 is LNHDA and CDR2 is SQIVND (reference sequence). The DNA for the CDR3 is TGTGCCAGTTGCGCCCCACGGGACATATTGAGTGGAAACACCATATATTTT. Amino acids: CASCAPRDILSGNTIYF.

This chain connects TRBV6-5 to TRBJ1-2, with D tentatively TRBD1 (6 bases). The V end was cut by 7 bases, the J end by 2 bases, with 11 bases between. The CDR3 spans 13 residues. Looked up from germline, CDR1 is MNHEY and CDR2 is SVGAGI. The CDR3, as DNA: TGTGCCAGCACGGGACACCCCAACTATGGCTACACCTTC. As protein: CASTGHPNYGYTF.

The chain has TRBV24-1 and TRBJ2-1; 9 bases are a match to TRBD2. The CDR3 covers 15 residues. Germline CDR1 is KGHDR and CDR2 is SFDVKD. After removal of 4 bases from V and 8 bases from J, the junction contained 8 bases not matched to a gene. CDR3 protein: CATSDPGTSIHEQFF. The DNA for the CDR3 is TGTGCCACCAGTGACCCCGGGACTAGCATCCATGAGCAGTTCTTC.

This clone has only a few counts. This rearrangement joins TRBV6-5 to TRBJ1-2; perhaps TRBD1 as D (6 bases). Per the germline V gene, CDR1 is MNHEY and CDR2 is SVGAGI. With 2 bases removed from V and 7 bases from J, the gap between germline ends came to 14 bases. This CDR3 is built from 14 residues. This chain's CDR3 is CASSYGGTRSGYTF. The CDR3 DNA follows: TGTGCCAGCAGTTACGGGGGGACAAGGAGTGGCTACACCTTC.

This clone occurred once. The rearrangement joins TRBV18 to TRBJ1-4, with 8 bases matching TRBD1. V lost 3 bases and J lost 3; bases outside the gene matches: 9. The V gene's germline CDR1 is KGHSH and CDR2 LQKENI. CDR3 length: 17 amino acids. CDR3 nucleotide sequence: TGTGCCAGCTCACCGGACAGGGTCGGGGCGTCTAATGAAAAACTGTTTTTT. Protein: CASSPDRVGASNEKLFF.

The DNA for the CDR3 is TGCAGCGTTGTGTCTCGGGAGACCTACGAGCAGTACTTC. Protein: CSVVSRETYEQYF. The chain recombines TRBV29-1 with TRBJ2-7, with D tentatively TRBD2 (6 bases). Looked up from germline, CDR1 is SQVTM and CDR2 is ANQGSEA. The CDR3 has 13 residues. V was shortened by 4 bases and J by 2 bases, with 12 bases between the two germline ends.

The rearrangement links TRBV19 to TRBJ1-6; 8 nucleotides match TRBD1. Germline assignment: CDR1 LNHDA and CDR2 SQIVND (reference sequence). V shed 7 bases and J 9 bases; nucleotides not matched to a gene: 8. The CDR3 has 14 residues. CDR3 protein: CASTPGGLGSPLHF. In nucleotides, the CDR3 is TGTGCCAGTACACCAGGGGGCCTTGGTTCACCCCTCCACTTT.

The V and J genes are TRBV10-2 and TRBJ2-3, with 9 bases aligning to TRBD2. CDR3 length: 17 residues. The V and J ends lost 3 bases and 0 bases, in that order; junction bases with no gene match: 7. Germline V gene lookup returns CDR1 WSHSY and CDR2 SAAADI. CDR3 sequence (DNA): TGCGCCAGCAGTGAAGGACGGCGGGAGGGTAGCACAGATACGCAGTATTTT. Translation: CASSEGRREGSTDTQYF.

Only one count was recorded for this clone. The rearrangement uses TRBV9 and TRBJ2-4; no reliable D call. The CDR3 consists of 14 residues. Per the germline V gene, CDR1 is SGDLS and CDR2 is YYNGEE. Trimming shortened V by 1 base and J by 4 bases, and 9 bases separated the two germline ends. The CDR3 spells CASSVSGDKNIQYF. The CDR3 nucleotides are TGTGCCAGCAGCGTAAGTGGAGATAAAAACATTCAGTACTTC.

The V call is TRBV30, the J call TRBJ2-2; TRBD2 might be the D (6 bases). From germline, CDR1 is GTSNPN and CDR2 SVGIG (reference sequence). V lost 4 bases to trimming and J lost 4 bases, with 22 bases between them. CDR3 length: 17 amino acids. The CDR3 bases are TGTGCCTGGAATGACCCGGGATCAGCGGGTCTCACCGGGGAGCTGTTTTTT. Its protein is CAWNDPGSAGLTGELFF.

The chain joins TRBV29-1 to TRBJ2-1; 8 bases map to TRBD1. The CDR3 spans 12 residues. Germline loops: CDR1 SQVTM, CDR2 ANQGSEA. With V trimmed by 6 bases and J by 12 bases, 10 bases remained unmatched. CDR3 DNA: TGCAGCGTCGGGGGACAGGCCGTTGGGCAGTTCTTC. This translates into CSVGGQAVGQFF.

The CDR3 loop reads CASSQDWGSNEQFF. Written as DNA, the CDR3 is TGCGCCAGCAGCCAAGACTGGGGGTCTAATGAGCAGTTCTTC. The rearrangement links TRBV4-3 to TRBJ2-1; D possibly matches TRBD1 or TRBD2 (5 bases each). This CDR3 region has 14 residues. Germline V CDR1 and CDR2: LGHNA, YSLEER. Trimming pared 0 bases from V and 7 bases from J, leaving 10 bases between.

The gene calls are TRBV29-1 and TRBJ1-1, with a weak D call TRBD1 (5 bases). V was clipped by 4 bases and J by 0 bases, with 9 bases between them. The length of the CDR3 is 13 residues. Per germline, CDR1 SQVTM and CDR2 ANQGSEA. The CDR3 is CSVVRQMNTEAFF. CDR3 bases: TGCAGCGTTGTACGACAGATGAACACTGAAGCTTTCTTT.

The V and J genes are TRBV5-4 and TRBJ1-3, with D perhaps matching TRBD1 (5 bases). With 2 bases removed from V and 2 bases from J, the gap between germline ends came to 14 bases. The V gene's germline CDR1 is SGHNT and CDR2 YYREEE (reference sequence). The CDR3 extends over 16 amino acids. The CDR3 here is CASSFFEGRTGNTIYF. Written as DNA, the CDR3 is TGTGCCAGCAGCTTTTTCGAGGGGCGGACTGGAAACACCATATATTTT.

The chain couples TRBV5-5 to TRBJ2-7; no clear D gene. CDR3 length: 10 residues. Germline assignment: CDR1 SGHKS and CDR2 YYEKEE (reference sequence). V was clipped by 2 bases and J by 3 bases, with 0 bases between them. The CDR3 DNA follows: TGTGCCAGCAGCTTCTACGAGCAGTACGTC. Translated: CASSFYEQYV.

The chain employs TRBV7-2 and TRBJ1-2; the match to TRBD1 covers 7 bases. This CDR3 is 11 amino acids long. After removal of 3 bases from V and 8 bases from J, the junction contained 0 bases not matched to a gene. Germline CDR1 reads SGHTA; CDR2 reads FQGNSA. The CDR3 sequence: CASSLDRGYTF. The CDR3, as DNA: TGTGCCAGCAGCTTGGACAGGGGCTACACCTTC. The full variable domain, with the rest looked up from reference TRBV7-2 and TRBJ1-2, is GAGVSQSPSNKVTEKGKDVELRCDPISGHTALYWYRQSLGQGLEFLIYFQGNSAPDKSGLPSDRFSAERTGGSVSTLTIQRTQQEDSAVYLCASSLDRGYTFGSGTRLTVV.

This chain joins TRBV27 and TRBJ1-2; D ambiguous. Between the trimmed V and J ends, which lost 2 bases and 4 bases, there was a span of 14 bases. The CDR3 is 15 residues long. Germline V CDR1 and CDR2: MNHEY, SMNVEV (reference sequence). CDR3 sequence: CASSLGFPRAYGYTF. DNA for the CDR3: TGTGCCAGCAGTTTAGGGTTCCCGAGGGCCTATGGCTACACCTTC.

The chain joins TRBV12-5 to TRBJ1-2; D gene ambiguous. The CDR3 is made up of 16 amino acids. The germline V gene encodes CDR1 LGHNT and CDR2 FRNRAP. Between the trimmed V and J ends, which lost 0 bases and 0 bases, there was a span of 11 bases. CDR3 in amino acids: CASGLVGALANYGYTF. The CDR3 bases are TGTGCTAGTGGTTTGGTCGGAGCGTTAGCTAACTATGGCTACACCTTC.

This chain connects TRBV27 to TRBJ1-2; D is ambiguous. Germline CDR1 MNHEY, CDR2 SMNVEV (reference sequence). V lost 5 bases and J lost 1, with 5 bases in between. This CDR3 contains 12 residues. The CDR3 DNA reads TGTGCCAGCAGTAATATTAACTATGGCTACACCTTC. This gives the protein CASSNINYGYTF.

The CDR3 spells CASSVTNTGELFF. CDR3 DNA sequence: TGTGCCAGCAGCGTAACGAACACCGGGGAGCTGTTTTTT. The chain joins TRBV9 to TRBJ2-2; no firm D call. The V and J ends lost 1 base and 0 bases respectively, with 1 base between them. The germline gives CDR1 SGDLS, CDR2 YYNGEE. This CDR3 is 13 amino acids long.

The chain links TRBV21-1 to TRBJ2-5; the listed D gene, TRBD2, was not tested against the DNA. TRBV21-1 is shown as a pseudogene. CDR3 length: 15 residues. The CDR3 sequence is CASSPRGPDQETQYF. In DNA form, the CDR3 reads TGTGCCAGCAGCCCCAGAGGTCCAGACCAAGAGACCCAGTACTTC.

This sequence joins TRBV2 and TRBJ1-3; D might be TRBD1 (5 bases). The V gene lost 6 bases and the J gene lost 0 bases, with 27 bases spanning the gap. Germline values: CDR1 SNHLY, CDR2 FYNNEI. There are 20 residues in the CDR3. The CDR3 DNA follows: TGTGCCAGCAGCCCAACGGGGAGTGGGGCAGGGATGCTCTCTGGAAACACCATATATTTT. Translation: CASSPTGSGAGMLSGNTIYF.

The V and J genes are TRBV7-9 and TRBJ1-1; maybe TRBD1 (6 bases). Between the trimmed V and J ends, which lost 10 bases and 6 bases, there was a span of 27 bases. The germline V gene has CDR1 SEHNR and CDR2 FQNEAQ (reference sequence). The CDR3 length is 16 residues. CDR3 sequence (DNA): TGTGCCATTCTCACGCGTGAGGGGGGCGTCACGGCTGAAGCTTTCTTT. This sequence encodes CAILTREGGVTAEAFF.